This TCR beta chain was profiled in a study of OX40 agonist ivuxolimab in advanced cancers. Study-level results: The study found that CD8+ T cells averaged more expanded clones than CD4+.

With respect to this clone: Its specificity is unknown.

A history of autoimmune disease or systemic immunosuppression excluded patients. The timepoints at which blood was sampled were baseline, cycle 4 day 1, and cycle 7 day 1. Assay used: immunoSEQ multiplex PCR; TCRdb lists only in-frame clones, some missing. This sample has around 83,000 clones; roughly 88% occur once, and the top ten carry 4.1%. Germline V CDR1 and CDR2: SGHNT, YYREEE (reference sequence). The CDR3 covers 14 residues. Trimming removed 3 bases from V and 0 bases from J, with 9 bases in between. The sequenced sample was CD4+ or CD8+ T cells sorted from blood, obtained in a trial of the OX40 agonist ivuxolimab. The chain employs TRBV5-4 and TRBJ1-2; D ambiguous. The sequence was obtained from an adult with an advanced solid tumor such as melanoma, head and neck, liver or kidney cancer. The CDR3 DNA sequence: TGTGCCAGCAGCTCCGACGGCACTAACTATGGCTACACCTTC. The encoded protein is CASSSDGTNYGYTF.